This T cell receptor (beta chain) was obtained from a study of OX40 agonist ivuxolimab in advanced cancers. Here immunoSEQ multiplex PCR was the method, and the copy in TCRdb shows in-frame clones only, minus some. The sample contains approximately 54,000 clones, about nine tenths of which appear only once. A word on this clone: Antigen: not known.

Germline loops: CDR1 MNHNS, CDR2 SASEGT. V lost 4 bases, J lost 2 bases, and 15 bases lay in between. The CDR3 spans 16 residues. Blood was sampled at baseline, cycle 4 day 1, and cycle 7 day 1. Study-level findings and limits: Relative to CD4+, CD8+ T cells held more expanded clones on average. Certain nonresponding patients likewise had low normalized T-cell clonal expansion.

V and J are TRBV6-1 and TRBJ2-1, with D possibly TRBD1 on 6 matching bases. The specimen comprised CD4+ or CD8+ T cells sorted from blood, sampled in a trial of the OX40 agonist ivuxolimab. The TCR sequence derives from an adult with an advanced solid tumor such as melanoma, head and neck, liver or kidney cancer. This CDR3 is CASSAADRRPYNEQFF. The CDR3 region has the DNA TGTGCCAGCAGTGCCGCCGACAGGAGGCCCTACAATGAGCAGTTCTTC.